This TCR beta chain appears in the sequencing data of a study of blood T cells in healthy people across ages. Study results and limitations: More naive CD4+ cells and higher diversity marked long-lived donors relative to aged donors. It was held that diversity estimates obtained from one million T cells represented underestimates. Donor CMV status, an unknown factor, possibly confounded changes in expanded clonotypes.

Of note for this clonotype: The antigen is not known.

For the second PCR, which ran for roughly 6 to 11 cycles, a sample-barcoded 5' primer and a J-beta primer mix were used. TCRdb fed the 5' RACE reads into MiXCR, producing one record per CDR3 protein. The repertoire has more than 550,000 distinct CDR3 sequences, about a fifth of them found once; the top ten carry 22%. The CDR3 has 17 residues. CDR1 and CDR2 (germline): DFQATT, SNEGSKA (reference sequence). V was shortened by 6 bases and J by 4 bases, with 26 bases between the two germline ends. The origin of this receptor is a man between 65 and 85 years old in good health. Sequenced input: blood. The chain recombines TRBV20-1 with TRBJ2-3, with D perhaps matching TRBD1 (5 bases). The CDR3 is CSADLDSGAKRADTQYF. DNA for the CDR3: TGCAGTGCAGATTTAGATAGTGGGGCCAAAAGAGCAGATACGCAGTATTTT.